These 30 T cell receptor beta chains were all obtained from the same sample, sequenced in a study of post-analysis software for immune sequencing data. Whole-study findings and limits: The study found TRBV5-6, TRBV5-1 and TRBV20-1 among roughly 5 TRBV segments more frequent in patients than controls.

Their antigens remain unidentified. Unique-molecular-identifier-tagged TCR beta cDNA libraries were used. From the PCR reads, TCRdb called clonotypes with MiXCR, one entry per CDR3 protein. Of under 900,000 distinct CDR3 sequences listed, roughly 58% are singletons. The sample comprised blood. The receptors stem from a girl aged 5 to 17 with multiple sclerosis.

V usage is TRBV12-3 or TRBV12-4 and J usage is TRBJ1-5, with D maybe TRBD1 (5 bases). V was shortened by 2 bases and J by 13 bases, with 12 bases between the two germline ends. The CDR3 consists of 12 residues. In DNA form, the CDR3 reads TGTGCCAGCAGTTTACCTGGGGCCTCGCAGCATTTT. Protein product: CASSLPGASQHF.

A remark on this clonotype: A much bigger clone sits one base away, suggesting this may be a read error. The V call is TRBV20-1, the J call TRBJ2-5, with 7 bases that match TRBD2. The CDR3 loop spans 13 amino acids. Germline CDR1 reads DFQATT; CDR2 reads SNEGSKA (reference sequence). V lost 0 bases and J lost 3; bases outside the gene matches: 1. CDR3 DNA: TGCAGTGCTAGAGAGCTAGCGGAAGAGACCCAGTACTTC. Encoded protein: CSARELAEETQYF.

The chain links TRBV6-5 to TRBJ1-2; D gene ambiguous. Trimming removed 10 bases from V and 3 bases from J, with 9 bases in between. The germline gives CDR1 MNHEY, CDR2 SVGAGI. The CDR3 has 11 amino acids. CDR3 sequence: CATQEDYGYTF. The DNA for the CDR3 is TGTGCCACCCAGGAGGACTATGGCTACACCTTC.

V and J are TRBV20-1 and TRBJ1-2; D is uncertain. The CDR3 covers 12 residues. Trimming took off 3 bases at V and 6 bases at J, with 11 bases between the two ends. CDR1 is DFQATT, CDR2 SNEGSKA, per germline (reference sequence). As DNA, the CDR3 is TGCAGTGCTAGTCGGGAATGGGATGGCTACACCTTC. Protein product: CSASREWDGYTF.

The chain links TRBV5-1 to TRBJ2-7, with unresolved D. Looked up from germline, CDR1 is SGHRS and CDR2 is YFSETQ. The CDR3 totals 15 residues. Trimming stripped 1 base from V and 2 bases from J, with 13 bases between. The CDR3 DNA reads as TGCGCCAGCAGCTTGCGCATGGGTGAGGCCTACGAGCAGTACTTC. Translated: CASSLRMGEAYEQYF.

The chain couples TRBV29-1 to TRBJ2-7, with TRBD2 as a possible D gene (5 bases). The CDR3 runs to 13 residues. Between the trimmed V and J ends, which lost 6 bases and 0 bases, there was a span of 12 bases. Germline CDR1 and CDR2: SQVTM and ANQGSEA. The CDR3 loop is CSVRTFYSYEQYF. The CDR3 DNA follows: TGCAGCGTCCGGACTTTCTACTCCTACGAGCAGTACTTC.

This clonotype was seen only a few times. The rearrangement links TRBV7-3 to TRBJ2-7, with 9 bases aligning to TRBD2. Germline lookup yields CDR1 SGHTA and CDR2 FQGTGA. Trimming at V came to 5 bases and at J to 2 bases, leaving 10 bases not matched to a gene. The CDR3 contains 16 residues. In DNA form, the CDR3 reads TGTGCCAGCAGCCCTCCGCAGCGGGAGGCTGCCTACGAGCAGTACTTC. It specifies CASSPPQREAAYEQYF.

The rearrangement joins TRBV15 to TRBJ1-2; possible D gene TRBD1, 6 bases. The CDR3 loop spans 12 amino acids. V lost 5 bases, J lost 6 bases, and 10 bases lay in between. The germline gives CDR1 LNHNV, CDR2 YYDKDF (reference sequence). CDR3 nucleotides: TGTGCCACCAGCCTGGACAGACATGGCTACACCTTC. This translates into CATSLDRHGYTF.

This chain links TRBV3-1 with TRBJ1-2, with TRBD1 matching 8 bases. The CDR3 covers 16 residues. J gave up 8 bases and V 5 bases, and 16 bases lay outside the gene matches. Per the germline V gene, CDR1 is LGHDT and CDR2 is YNNKEL (reference sequence). The CDR3 protein is CASSYPRLQGAYGYTF. CDR3 sequence (DNA): TGTGCCAGCAGCTACCCACGACTTCAGGGGGCCTACGGCTACACCTTC.

V is TRBV29-1 and J is TRBJ2-7, with TRBD2 matching 11 bases. Trimming at V came to 6 bases and at J to 6 bases, leaving 7 bases not matched to a gene. The CDR3 totals 13 residues. Germline CDR1 SQVTM, CDR2 ANQGSEA. CDR3 protein: CSVDSGRAAEQYF. In DNA, the CDR3 is TGCAGCGTCGATAGCGGGAGGGCCGCCGAGCAGTACTTC.

The rearrangement joins TRBV10-3 to TRBJ2-3, with D perhaps matching TRBD2 (7 bases). From germline, CDR1 is ENHRY and CDR2 SYGVKD. The ends were cut back, 8 bases at V and 3 bases at J, with 12 bases in the middle. This CDR3 is 13 amino acids long. Written as DNA, the CDR3 is TGTGCCATCGGGGGGGCCGGTACAGATACGCAGTATTTT. Its protein product is CAIGGAGTDTQYF.

The V and J genes are TRBV7-8 and TRBJ2-1; D remains ambiguous. The CDR3 length is 15 residues. Germline V CDR1 and CDR2: SGHVS, FQNEAQ. Trimming removed 2 bases from V and 5 bases from J, with 13 bases in between. This chain's CDR3 is CASSLSRVLNNEQFF. The CDR3 coding sequence is TGTGCCAGCAGCTTAAGTCGGGTCCTTAACAATGAGCAGTTCTTC.

The rearrangement uses TRBV7-6 and TRBJ2-3; D tentatively reads TRBD1 or TRBD2 (6 bases each). Trimming removed 11 bases from V and 2 bases from J, with 14 bases in between. Germline V lookup: CDR1 SGHVS, CDR2 FNYEAQ. The CDR3 loop spans 13 amino acids. The CDR3 loop reads CAASRGPTDTQYF. In nucleotides, the CDR3 is TGTGCCGCCTCCCGGGGGCCCACAGATACGCAGTATTTT.

This clonotype has more than one count but fewer than ten. This chain uses TRBV3-1 with TRBJ2-5, with D possibly being TRBD2 (6 bases). Germline V gene data show CDR1 as LGHDT and CDR2 as YNNKEL (reference sequence). This CDR3 spans 16 amino acids. V dropped 7 bases and J dropped 8 bases, with 26 bases sitting between them. The CDR3 DNA is TGTGCCAGCACCTTGTCGACCGGACTACACCCCCCAACCCAGTACTTC. It codes for CASTLSTGLHPPTQYF.

The rearrangement joins TRBV7-9 to TRBJ1-2, with TRBD1 identical over 8 bases. Trimming cost V 5 bases and J 2 bases; bases outside gene matches: 10. The length of the CDR3 is 16 residues. Looked up from germline, CDR1 is SEHNR and CDR2 is FQNEAQ (reference sequence). CDR3 region: CASSPDRGVLNYGYTF. CDR3 nucleotide sequence: TGTGCCAGCAGCCCAGACAGGGGCGTCTTAAACTATGGCTACACCTTC.

The CDR3 sequence is CASSQGGSDRGLYWETQYF. As DNA, the CDR3 is TGCGCCAGCAGCCAAGGGGGGTCGGACAGGGGGCTATATTGGGAGACCCAGTACTTC. This sequence joins TRBV4-1 and TRBJ2-5; 11 positions agree with TRBD1. The germline V gene has CDR1 MGHRA and CDR2 YSYEKL. This CDR3 region has 19 residues. Trimming removed 1 base from V and 5 bases from J; junction bases left unmatched: 15.

The chain has TRBV5-1 and TRBJ2-1; 8 bases line up with TRBD2. Germline CDR1 reads SGHRS; CDR2 reads YFSETQ. There are 16 residues in the CDR3. V trimming: 1 base; J trimming: 4 bases; junction bases outside the gene matches: 7. CDR3 sequence: CASSLWLREEYNEQFF. The CDR3 DNA follows: TGCGCCAGCAGCTTGTGGTTGCGGGAGGAATACAATGAGCAGTTCTTC. The full variable domain, in which reference TRBV5-1 and TRBJ2-1 provide the parts outside the CDR3, is KAGVTQTPRYLIKTRGQQVTLSCSPISGHRSVSWYQQTPGQGLQFLFEYFSETQRNKGNFPGRFSGRQFSNSRSEMNVSTLELGDSALYLCASSLWLREEYNEQFFGPGTRLTVL.

The CDR3 DNA reads TGTGCCAGCAGTCCTGCTACCCCACTCTTTTCCAATGAGCAGTTCTTC. Its protein product is CASSPATPLFSNEQFF. The J gene is TRBJ2-1, the V gene TRBV6-1, with D unresolved. The CDR3 sequence is 16 residues long. Per germline, CDR1 MNHNS and CDR2 SASEGT. Trimming took off 5 bases at V and 6 bases at J, with 20 bases between the two ends.

The chain couples TRBV29-1 to TRBJ1-1; D not resolved. The germline V gene has CDR1 SQVTM and CDR2 ANQGSEA. The V end lost 7 bases, the J end lost 4 bases, and 16 bases lay between the germline ends. The CDR3 extends over 13 amino acids. Here the CDR3 DNA reads TGCAGCGCAACCAGGACCCAAAGCACTGAAGCTTTCTTT. It specifies CSATRTQSTEAFF.

This clonotype was seen more than once but under ten times. The chain uses TRBV20-1 and TRBJ2-7; 7 nucleotides match TRBD1. CDR1 is DFQATT, CDR2 SNEGSKA, per germline (reference sequence). The CDR3 is 15 amino acids. V shed 4 bases and J 3 bases; nucleotides not matched to a gene: 12. The CDR3 here is CSATPIRDSFYEQYF. The CDR3 nucleotides read TGCAGTGCTACCCCCATCCGGGACAGCTTCTACGAGCAGTACTTC.

This clonotype occurred a few times. CDR3 DNA sequence: TGCGCCAGCAGCTTGGGTATGGGCACTGAAGCTTTCTTT. Its translation: CASSLGMGTEAFF. This chain connects TRBV5-1 to TRBJ1-1; no clear D. The CDR3 covers 13 residues. V lost 0 bases to trimming and J lost 4 bases, with 7 bases between them. CDR1 is SGHRS and CDR2 is YFSETQ in the germline V gene. The entire variable domain, with the rest obtained from reference TRBV5-1 and TRBJ1-1, is as follows: KAGVTQTPRYLIKTRGQQVTLSCSPISGHRSVSWYQQTPGQGLQFLFEYFSETQRNKGNFPGRFSGRQFSNSRSEMNVSTLELGDSALYLCASSLGMGTEAFFGQGTRLTVV.

The CDR3 protein is CASSLSPYFSPLHF. The CDR3 DNA follows: TGTGCCAGCAGTTTAAGCCCCTATTTCTCACCCCTCCACTTT. This rearrangement joins TRBV12-3 or TRBV12-4 to TRBJ1-6; D not certain. There are 14 residues in the CDR3. Trimming took 2 bases from V and 10 from J, leaving 12 bases between them.

This chain links TRBV29-1 with TRBJ1-1, with 7 bases aligning to TRBD1. This CDR3 is 13 amino acids long. V trimming: 7 bases; J trimming: 0 bases; junction bases outside the gene matches: 5. CDR1 and CDR2 from the germline V gene are SQVTM and ANQGSEA. The CDR3 loop reads CSGRQGLNTEAFF. The CDR3 DNA follows: TGCAGCGGCCGACAGGGCCTGAACACTGAAGCTTTCTTT.

The chain couples TRBV2 to TRBJ2-5, with D perhaps being TRBD1 or TRBD2 (6 bases each). The J call may not be correct, given that the DNA end is closer to TRBJ2-7. The CDR3 extends over 14 amino acids. Per germline, CDR1 SNHLY and CDR2 FYNNEI. The CDR3 here is CASSEGPGAYEQYF. CDR3 coding DNA: TGTGCCAGCAGTGAAGGACCGGGGGCTTACGAGCAGTACTTC.

The chain has TRBV5-1 and TRBJ2-5, with TRBD1 identical over 10 bases. The CDR3 extends over 15 amino acids. V was pared by 7 bases and J by 5 bases, with 11 bases of the junction left unmatched. The germline V gene has CDR1 SGHRS and CDR2 YFSETQ. The CDR3 here is CASARDRGLVETQYF. In nucleotides, the CDR3 is TGCGCCAGCGCGCGGGACAGGGGTTTAGTCGAGACCCAGTACTTC.

The V gene is TRBV7-9, the J gene TRBJ1-1; no clear D. The CDR3 sequence is 15 residues long. Trimming pared 5 bases from V and 0 bases from J, leaving 13 bases between. Germline V CDR1 and CDR2: SEHNR, FQNEAQ (reference sequence). The CDR3 DNA is TGTGCCAGCAGCCCCTTGACCGGGGTGAACACTGAAGCTTTCTTT. As protein: CASSPLTGVNTEAFF. Drawing the rest from reference TRBV7-9 and TRBJ1-1, the complete variable domain is DTGVSQNPRHKITKRGQNVTFRCDPISEHNRLYWYRQTLGQGPEFLTYFQNEAQLEKSRLLSDRFSAERPKGSFSTLEIQRTEQGDSAMYLCASSPLTGVNTEAFFGQGTRLTVV.

The CDR3 is CASSLQGARGSLNEQFF. CDR3 nucleotide sequence: TGTGCCAGCAGCCTCCAGGGGGCGCGGGGAAGTCTTAATGAGCAGTTCTTC. V and J are TRBV3-1 and TRBJ2-1, with 8 bases fitting TRBD1. The CDR3 length is 17 residues. J lost 7 bases, V lost 4 bases, and 15 bases had no gene match. Looked up from germline, CDR1 is LGHDT and CDR2 is YNNKEL (reference sequence).

V usage is TRBV6-6 and J usage is TRBJ1-5; D is unresolved. The CDR3 extends over 15 amino acids. CDR1 is MNHNY and CDR2 is SVGAGI in the germline V gene (reference sequence). Trimming removed 2 bases from V and 2 bases from J, with 10 bases in between. The CDR3 loop reads CASSYEGVGNQPQHF. The CDR3, as DNA: TGTGCCAGCAGTTACGAGGGTGTGGGCAATCAGCCCCAGCATTTT.

The chain recombines TRBV20-1 with TRBJ2-1; 8 bases are a match to TRBD2. The CDR3 consists of 14 residues. V lost 6 bases to trimming and J lost 9 bases; unmatched junction nucleotides: 13. Germline assignment: CDR1 DFQATT and CDR2 SNEGSKA (reference sequence). The CDR3 region is CSAQAIAGLGEQFF. The CDR3 DNA is TGCAGTGCCCAGGCCATAGCGGGATTGGGTGAGCAGTTCTTC.

The chain has TRBV12-3 or TRBV12-4 and TRBJ2-6; either TRBD1 or TRBD2 may fit D (5 bases each). This CDR3 spans 16 amino acids. The germline V and J ends were trimmed by 6 bases and 4 bases, with 16 bases remaining between them. The CDR3 is CASRRDGSRGANVLTF. In DNA form, the CDR3 reads TGTGCCAGCAGGAGGGACGGTTCAAGGGGGGCCAACGTCCTGACTTTC.